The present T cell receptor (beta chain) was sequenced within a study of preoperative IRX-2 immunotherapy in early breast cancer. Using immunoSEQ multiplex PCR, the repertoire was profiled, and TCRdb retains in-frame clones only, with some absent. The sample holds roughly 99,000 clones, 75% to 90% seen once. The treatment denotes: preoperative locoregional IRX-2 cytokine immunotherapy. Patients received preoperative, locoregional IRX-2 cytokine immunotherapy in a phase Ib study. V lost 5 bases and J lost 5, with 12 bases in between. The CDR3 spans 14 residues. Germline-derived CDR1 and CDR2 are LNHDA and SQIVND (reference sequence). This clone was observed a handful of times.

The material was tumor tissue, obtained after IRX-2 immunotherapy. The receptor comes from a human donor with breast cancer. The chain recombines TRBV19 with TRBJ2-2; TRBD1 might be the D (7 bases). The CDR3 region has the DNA TGTGCCAGTAGTGGCCAGGGGGGAACCGGGGAGCTGTTTTTT. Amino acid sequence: CASSGQGGTGELFF.